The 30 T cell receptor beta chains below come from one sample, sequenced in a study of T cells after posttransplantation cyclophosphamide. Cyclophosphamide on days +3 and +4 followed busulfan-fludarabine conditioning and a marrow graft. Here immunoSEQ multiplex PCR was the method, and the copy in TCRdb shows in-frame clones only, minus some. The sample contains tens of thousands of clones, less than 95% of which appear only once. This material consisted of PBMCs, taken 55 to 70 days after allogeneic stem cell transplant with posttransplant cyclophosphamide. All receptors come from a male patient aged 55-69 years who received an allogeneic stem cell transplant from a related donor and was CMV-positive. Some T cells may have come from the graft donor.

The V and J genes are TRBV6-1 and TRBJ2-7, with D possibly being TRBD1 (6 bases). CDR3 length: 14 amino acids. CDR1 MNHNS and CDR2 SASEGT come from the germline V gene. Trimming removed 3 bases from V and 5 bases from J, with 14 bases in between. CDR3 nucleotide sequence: TGTGCCAGCAGTGAGAATTACCGGGACAACGAGCAGTACGTC. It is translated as CASSENYRDNEQYV.

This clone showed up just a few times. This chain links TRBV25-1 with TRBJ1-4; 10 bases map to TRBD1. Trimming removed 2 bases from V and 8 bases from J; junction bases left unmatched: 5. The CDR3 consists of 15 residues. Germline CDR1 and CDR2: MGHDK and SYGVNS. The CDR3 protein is CASSESGTGAEKLFF. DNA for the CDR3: TGTGCCAGCAGTGAAAGCGGGACAGGGGCGGAAAAACTGTTTTTT. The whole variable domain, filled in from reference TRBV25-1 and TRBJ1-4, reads EADIYQTPRYLVIGTGKKITLECSQTMGHDKMYWYQQDPGMELHLIHYSYGVNSTEKGDLSSESTVSRIRTEHFPLTLESARPSHTSQYLCASSESGTGAEKLFFGSGTQLSVL.

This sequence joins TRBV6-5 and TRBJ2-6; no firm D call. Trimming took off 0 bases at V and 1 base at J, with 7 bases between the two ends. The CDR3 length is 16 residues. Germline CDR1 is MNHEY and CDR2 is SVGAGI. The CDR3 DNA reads TGTGCCAGCAGTTACTCATGGGCTTCTGGGGCCAACGTCCTGACTTTC. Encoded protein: CASSYSWASGANVLTF.

The DNA for the CDR3 is TGTGCCAGCAGTCCGTCGACAGGGGGGAATGAAAAACTGTTTTTT. Amino acids: CASSPSTGGNEKLFF. V gene TRBV6-6 combines with J gene TRBJ1-4; 9 bases are a match to TRBD1. Trimming took 5 bases from V and 5 from J; bases not matched to a gene: 6. This CDR3 has 15 amino acids. CDR1 is MNHNY and CDR2 is SVGAGI in the germline V gene (reference sequence).

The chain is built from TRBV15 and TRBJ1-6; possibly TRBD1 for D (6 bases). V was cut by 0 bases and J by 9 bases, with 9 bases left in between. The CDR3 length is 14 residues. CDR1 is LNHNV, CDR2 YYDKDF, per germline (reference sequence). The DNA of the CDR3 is TGTGCCACCAGCAGAGAGACAGGTTCTTCACCCCTCCACTTT. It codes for CATSRETGSSPLHF.

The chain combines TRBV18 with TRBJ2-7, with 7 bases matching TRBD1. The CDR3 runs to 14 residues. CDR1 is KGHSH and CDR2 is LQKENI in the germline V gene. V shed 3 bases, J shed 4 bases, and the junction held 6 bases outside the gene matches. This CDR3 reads CASSPVSGGYEQYF. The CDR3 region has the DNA TGTGCCAGCTCACCCGTGTCAGGGGGTTACGAGCAGTACTTC.

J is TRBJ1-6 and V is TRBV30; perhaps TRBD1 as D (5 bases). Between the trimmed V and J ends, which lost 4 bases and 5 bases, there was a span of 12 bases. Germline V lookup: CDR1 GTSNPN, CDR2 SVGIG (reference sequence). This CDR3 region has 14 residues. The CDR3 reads CAWKLAGNNSPLHF. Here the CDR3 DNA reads TGTGCCTGGAAATTGGCAGGGAATAATTCACCCCTCCACTTT.

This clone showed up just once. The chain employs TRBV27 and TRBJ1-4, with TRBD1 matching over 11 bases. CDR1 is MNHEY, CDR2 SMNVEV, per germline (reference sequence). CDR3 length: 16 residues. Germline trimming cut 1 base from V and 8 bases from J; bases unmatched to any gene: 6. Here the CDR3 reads CASSLFGTGGEEKLFF. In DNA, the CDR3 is TGTGCCAGCAGTTTATTCGGGACAGGGGGGGAAGAAAAACTGTTTTTT.

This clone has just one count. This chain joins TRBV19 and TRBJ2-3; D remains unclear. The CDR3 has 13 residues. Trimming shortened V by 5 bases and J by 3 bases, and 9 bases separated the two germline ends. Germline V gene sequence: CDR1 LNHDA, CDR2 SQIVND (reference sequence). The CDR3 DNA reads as TGTGCCAGTAGTCTTCCAGCGACAGATACGCAGTATTTT. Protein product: CASSLPATDTQYF.

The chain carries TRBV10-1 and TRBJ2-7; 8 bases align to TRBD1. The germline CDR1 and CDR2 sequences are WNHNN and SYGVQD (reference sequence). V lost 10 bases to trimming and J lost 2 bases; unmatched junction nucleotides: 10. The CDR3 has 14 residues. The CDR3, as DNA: TGCGCCACCACCTCCCGGGACAGGCCCTACGAGCAGTACGTC. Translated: CATTSRDRPYEQYV.

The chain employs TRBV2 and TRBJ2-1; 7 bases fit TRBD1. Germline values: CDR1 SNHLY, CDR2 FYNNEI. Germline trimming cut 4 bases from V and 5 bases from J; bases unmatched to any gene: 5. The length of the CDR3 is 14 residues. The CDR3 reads CASSVNRGDNEQFF. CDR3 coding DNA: TGTGCCAGCAGTGTGAACAGGGGTGACAATGAGCAGTTCTTC.

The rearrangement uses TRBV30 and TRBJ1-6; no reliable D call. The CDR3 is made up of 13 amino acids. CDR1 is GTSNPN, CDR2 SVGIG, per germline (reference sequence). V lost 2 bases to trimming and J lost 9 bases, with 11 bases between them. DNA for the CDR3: TGTGCCTGGAGTCCCTCCGCGGGTTCACCCCTCCACTTT. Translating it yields CAWSPSAGSPLHF.

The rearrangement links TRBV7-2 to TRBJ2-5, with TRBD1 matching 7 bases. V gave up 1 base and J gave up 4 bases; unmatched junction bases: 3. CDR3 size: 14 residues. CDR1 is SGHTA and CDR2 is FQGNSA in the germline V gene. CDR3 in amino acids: CASSLVRGRETQYF. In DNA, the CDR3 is TGTGCCAGCAGCTTAGTAAGGGGGCGAGAGACCCAGTACTTC.

The CDR3 DNA follows: TGTGCCAGCCGGGACGAACTAGCGCGCACCGGGGAGCTGTTTTTT. Translated, it gives CASRDELARTGELFF. The rearrangement links TRBV9 to TRBJ2-2; 7 bases fit TRBD2. The germline V gene encodes CDR1 SGDLS and CDR2 YYNGEE. V shed 7 bases, J shed 4 bases, and the junction held 10 bases outside the gene matches. This CDR3 has 15 residues.

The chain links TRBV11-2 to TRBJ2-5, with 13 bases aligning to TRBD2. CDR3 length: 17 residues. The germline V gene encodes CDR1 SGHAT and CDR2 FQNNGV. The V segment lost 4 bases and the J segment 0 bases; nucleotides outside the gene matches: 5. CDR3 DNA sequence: TGTGCCAGCAGCTCAGGACTAGCGGGGGTCTACCAAGAGACCCAGTACTTC. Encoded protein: CASSSGLAGVYQETQYF.

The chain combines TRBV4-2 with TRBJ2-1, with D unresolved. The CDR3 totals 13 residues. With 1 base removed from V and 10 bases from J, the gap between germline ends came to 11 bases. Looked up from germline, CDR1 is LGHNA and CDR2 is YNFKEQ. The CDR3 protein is CASSQGMRLEQFF. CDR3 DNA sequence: TGTGCCAGCAGCCAAGGAATGAGGTTAGAGCAGTTCTTC.

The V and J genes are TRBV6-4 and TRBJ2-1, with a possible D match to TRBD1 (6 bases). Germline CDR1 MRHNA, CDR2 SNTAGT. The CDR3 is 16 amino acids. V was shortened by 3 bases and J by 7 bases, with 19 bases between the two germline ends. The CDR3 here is CASSETGTTAGNEQFF. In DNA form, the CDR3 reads TGTGCCAGCAGTGAAACCGGGACAACCGCTGGAAATGAGCAGTTCTTC.

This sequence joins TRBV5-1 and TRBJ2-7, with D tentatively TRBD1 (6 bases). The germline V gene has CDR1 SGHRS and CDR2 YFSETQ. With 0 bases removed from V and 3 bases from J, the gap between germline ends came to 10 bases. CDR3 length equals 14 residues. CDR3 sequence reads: CASSLEPGDYEQYF. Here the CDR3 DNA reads TGCGCCAGCAGCTTGGAGCCAGGGGACTACGAGCAGTACTTC.

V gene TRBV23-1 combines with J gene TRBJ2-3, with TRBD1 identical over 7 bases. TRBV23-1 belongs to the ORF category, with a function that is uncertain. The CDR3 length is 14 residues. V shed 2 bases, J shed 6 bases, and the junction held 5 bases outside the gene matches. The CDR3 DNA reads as TGCGCCAGCAGTCAAGCGACAGGGATCGATACGCAGTATTTT. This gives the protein CASSQATGIDTQYF.

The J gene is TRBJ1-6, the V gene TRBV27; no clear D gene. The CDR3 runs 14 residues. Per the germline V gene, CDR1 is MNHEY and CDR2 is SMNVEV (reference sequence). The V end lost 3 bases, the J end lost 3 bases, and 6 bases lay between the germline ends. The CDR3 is CASSLANYNSPLHF. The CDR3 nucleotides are TGTGCCAGCAGTTTGGCCAACTATAATTCACCCCTCCACTTT.

The CDR3 bases are TGTGCCAGCGGAAGGGGCGGGATGAACACTGAAGCTTTCTTT. Translation: CASGRGGMNTEAFF. The rearrangement links TRBV6-6 to TRBJ1-1; a possible D gene is TRBD1 (5 bases). Germline lookup yields CDR1 MNHNY and CDR2 SVGAGI (reference sequence). This CDR3 spans 14 amino acids. The V end was cut by 8 bases, the J end by 0 bases, with 13 bases between.

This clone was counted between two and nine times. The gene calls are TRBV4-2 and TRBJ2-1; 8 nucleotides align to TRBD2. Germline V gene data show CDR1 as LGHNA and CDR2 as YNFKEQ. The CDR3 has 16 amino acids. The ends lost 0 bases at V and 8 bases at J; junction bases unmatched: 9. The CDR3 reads CASSQDLGGGGHEQFF. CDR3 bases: TGTGCCAGCAGCCAAGATCTCGGGGGGGGCGGCCATGAGCAGTTCTTC.

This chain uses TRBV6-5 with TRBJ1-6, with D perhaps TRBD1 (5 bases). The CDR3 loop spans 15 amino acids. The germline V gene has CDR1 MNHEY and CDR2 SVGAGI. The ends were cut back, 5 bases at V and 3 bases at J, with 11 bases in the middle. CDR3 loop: CASSGTSSYNSPLHF. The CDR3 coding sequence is TGTGCCAGCAGTGGGACTAGTAGCTATAATTCACCCCTCCACTTT.

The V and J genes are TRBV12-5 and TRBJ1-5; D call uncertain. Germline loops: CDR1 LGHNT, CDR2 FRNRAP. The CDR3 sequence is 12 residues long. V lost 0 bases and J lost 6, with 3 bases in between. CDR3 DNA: TGTGCTAGTGGTTTGGTGAGTCAGCCCCAGCATTTT. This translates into CASGLVSQPQHF.

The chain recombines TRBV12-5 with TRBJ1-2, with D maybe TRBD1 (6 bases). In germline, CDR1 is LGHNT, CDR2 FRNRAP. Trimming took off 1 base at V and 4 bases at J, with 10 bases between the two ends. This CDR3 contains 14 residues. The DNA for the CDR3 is TGTGCTAGTGGTTTGGGACAGGATTTCTATGGCTACACCTTC. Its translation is CASGLGQDFYGYTF. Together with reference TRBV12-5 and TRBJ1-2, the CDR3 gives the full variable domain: DARVTQTPRHKVTEMGQEVTMRCQPILGHNTVFWYRQTMMQGLELLAYFRNRAPLDDSGMPKDRFSAEMPDATLATLKIQPSEPRDSAVYFCASGLGQDFYGYTFGSGTRLTVV.

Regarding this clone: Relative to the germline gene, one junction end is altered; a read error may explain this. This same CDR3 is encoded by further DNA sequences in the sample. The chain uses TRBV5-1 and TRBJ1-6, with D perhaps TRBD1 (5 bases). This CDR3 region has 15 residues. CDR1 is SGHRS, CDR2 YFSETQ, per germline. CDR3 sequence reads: CASSLGATVNSPLHF. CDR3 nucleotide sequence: TGCGCCAGCAGCTTGGGCGCGACAGTGAATTCCCCCCTCCACTTT. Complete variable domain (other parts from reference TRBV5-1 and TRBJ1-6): KAGVTQTPRYLIKTRGQQVTLSCSPISGHRSVSWYQQTPGQGLQFLFEYFSETQRNKGNFPGRFSGRQFSNSRSEMNVSTLELGDSALYLCASSLGATVNSPLHFGNGTRLTVT.

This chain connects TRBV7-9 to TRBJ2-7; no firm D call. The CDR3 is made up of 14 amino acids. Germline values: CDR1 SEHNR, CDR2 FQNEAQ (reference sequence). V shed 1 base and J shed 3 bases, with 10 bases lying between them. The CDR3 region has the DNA TGTGCCAGCAGCTTAGGTGAAGCCAACTACGAGCAGTACTTC. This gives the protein CASSLGEANYEQYF. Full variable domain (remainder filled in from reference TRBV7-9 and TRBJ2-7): DTGVSQNPRHKITKRGQNVTFRCDPISEHNRLYWYRQTLGQGPEFLTYFQNEAQLEKSRLLSDRFSAERPKGSFSTLEIQRTEQGDSAMYLCASSLGEANYEQYFGPGTRLTVT.

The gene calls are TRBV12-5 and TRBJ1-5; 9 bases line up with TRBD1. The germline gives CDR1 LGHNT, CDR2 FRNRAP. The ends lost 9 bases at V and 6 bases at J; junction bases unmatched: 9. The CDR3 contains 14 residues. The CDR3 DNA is TGTGCTAGCTCACAGGGGGCGGCGGGTCAGCCCCAGCATTTT. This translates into CASSQGAAGQPQHF.

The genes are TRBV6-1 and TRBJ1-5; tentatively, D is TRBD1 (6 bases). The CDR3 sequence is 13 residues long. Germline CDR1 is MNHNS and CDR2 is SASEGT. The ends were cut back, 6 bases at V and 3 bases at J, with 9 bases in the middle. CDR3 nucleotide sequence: TGTGCCAGCAGCGGACAGTACAATCAGCCCCAGCATTTT. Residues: CASSGQYNQPQHF.

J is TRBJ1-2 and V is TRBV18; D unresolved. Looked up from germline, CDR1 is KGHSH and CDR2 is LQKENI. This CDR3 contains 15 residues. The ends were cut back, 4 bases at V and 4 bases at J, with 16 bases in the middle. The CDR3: CASSLGLVSGYGYTF. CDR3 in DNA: TGTGCCAGCTCACTAGGTTTGGTGTCGGGCTATGGCTACACCTTC. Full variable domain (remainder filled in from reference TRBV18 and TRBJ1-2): NAGVMQNPRHLVRRRGQEARLRCSPMKGHSHVYWYRQLPEEGLKFMVYLQKENIIDESGMPKERFSAEFPKEGPSILRIQQVVRGDSAAYFCASSLGLVSGYGYTFGSGTRLTVV.